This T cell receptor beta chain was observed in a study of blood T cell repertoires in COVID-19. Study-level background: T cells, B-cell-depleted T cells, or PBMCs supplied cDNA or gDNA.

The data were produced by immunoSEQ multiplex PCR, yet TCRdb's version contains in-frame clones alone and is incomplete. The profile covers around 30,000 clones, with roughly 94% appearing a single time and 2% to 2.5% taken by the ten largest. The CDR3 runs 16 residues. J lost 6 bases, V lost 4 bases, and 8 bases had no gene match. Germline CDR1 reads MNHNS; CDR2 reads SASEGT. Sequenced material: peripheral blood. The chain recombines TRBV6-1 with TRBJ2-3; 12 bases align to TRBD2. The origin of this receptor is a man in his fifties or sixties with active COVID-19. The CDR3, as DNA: TGTGCCAGCAGTGGGGGACTAGCGGGCCTCCAGGATACGCAGTATTTT. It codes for CASSGGLAGLQDTQYF.